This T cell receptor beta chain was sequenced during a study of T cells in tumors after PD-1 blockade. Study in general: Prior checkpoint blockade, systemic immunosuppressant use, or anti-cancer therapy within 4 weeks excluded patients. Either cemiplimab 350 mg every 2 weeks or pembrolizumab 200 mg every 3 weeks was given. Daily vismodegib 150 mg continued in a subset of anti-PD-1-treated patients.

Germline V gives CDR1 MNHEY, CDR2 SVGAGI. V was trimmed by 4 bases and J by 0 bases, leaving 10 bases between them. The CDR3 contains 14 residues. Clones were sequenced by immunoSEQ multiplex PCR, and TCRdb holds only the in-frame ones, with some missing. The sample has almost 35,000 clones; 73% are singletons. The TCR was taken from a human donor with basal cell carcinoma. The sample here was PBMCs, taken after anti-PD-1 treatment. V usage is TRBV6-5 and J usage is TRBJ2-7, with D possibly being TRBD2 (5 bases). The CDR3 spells CASSLRTHSYEQYF. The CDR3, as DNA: TGTGCCAGCAGTTTACGGACTCACTCCTACGAGCAGTACTTC.